The present entry profiles one T cell receptor beta chain with its context. This clonotype came up many times. What this receptor recognizes is not known. Base quality data are lacking; no much larger clone is found one base away. The CDR3 measures 12 amino acids from cysteine to phenylalanine. The kept DNA is CDR3 alone, 36 bases in frame from the first base. Trimming removed 5 bases from V and 6 bases from J, leaving 9 bases between the germline ends. Looking up the germline V gene yields CDR1 MNHEY and CDR2 SVGEGT. This specimen comes from a study of blood T cells in healthy people across ages (dated by TCRdb to about 2015). A note on the overall study: In model experiments, template switching captured roughly one uniquely barcoded TCR beta cDNA molecule for every two T cells. Donors of different ages were randomly distributed across sequencing lanes to avoid experimental bias. Four age groups were formed from the donors: young (average 16 years), middle-aged (approximately 40), aged (over 55) and long-lived (approximately 78). Using the same blood draw, the study looked at two additional independent replicas of 1 million unique cDNA reads for two donors, one aged 18 to 29 and the other aged 80 or older. Using deep sequencing normalized with unique cDNA molecular identifiers, the study measured how TCR beta repertoire diversity changes with age.

Systemically healthy Caucasian individuals from Russia, some 38 in total and aged about 6 to 100 years, were included as donors. Each donor gave approximately 10 milliliters of peripheral blood, collected into EDTA-treated Vacutainer tubes. Ficoll-Paque density-gradient centrifugation was used to isolate PBMCs, with at least 6 million per sample. Trizol reagent was used to extract total RNA from PBMCs, with at least 5 micrograms per sample. For every donor, an aliquot of PBMCs went through flow cytometry to measure the percentages of naive CD45RAhigh/CD27high T cells. Paper-wide results and their limitations: Since profiling was done on bulk unsorted PBMCs, naive and antigen-experienced compartments could not be conclusively compared. Compared with the aged group, the long-lived group had more naive CD4+ T cells, fewer expanded clones and increased TCR diversity, a pattern suggesting age selection. Estimates of total diversity based on one million sequenced T cells were considered lower bounds and underestimates. The CMV infection status of donors was not known, potentially confounding age-related changes in expanded clonotypes. As age increased, observed TCR beta diversity per million T cells dropped in a roughly linear way, and a significant reduction was already evident by age about 40. There was a strong correlation between observed TCR beta diversity and the percentage of naive T cells measured by flow cytometry.

The receptor library was made with 5' RACE. The reads were generated on an Illumina HiSeq 2500. A second PCR of roughly 6 to 11 cycles was run with a J-beta primer mix and a sample-barcoded 5' primer. A unique molecular identifier was introduced onto each TCR beta cDNA molecule by a template-switch 5' adaptor carrying 12 random nucleotides. At least 3 million CDR3-containing paired-end reads were obtained from each sample. All of the RNA was converted into first-strand cDNA using the Mint cDNA synthesis kit, with a TRBC-specific oligonucleotide serving as the primer. All cDNA was treated with uracil-DNA glycosylase and then went through a first 18-cycle PCR with the universal primers M1SS and BC2_uni_R. Per the authors' processing: For normalization, 1 million high-quality reads, each with a distinct molecular identifier, were randomly selected from each sample. Instead of being binned into consensus sequences, reads that shared molecular identifiers were thrown out. CDR3 identification, clonotype clustering and error correction used MiTCR with a Q25 quality threshold and the strictest error-elimination algorithm. A nonparametric unseen species model with Euler transformation was used to estimate a lower bound on total TCR beta diversity. TCRdb's own reprocessing of the public reads used fastp at Q25 and MiXCR and kept productive beta chains. Identical CDR3 proteins give one entry, which carries the most common genes and DNA. These V and J calls derive from TCRdb rather than the authors' analysis. The sample table shows 700,000 or so distinct CDR3 sequences, and 35% to 50% are seen once. Roughly 30% of the sample is in the top ten clones.

The receptor's source is an elderly man in good health. Sample: blood. The sequence links TRBV6-2 or TRBV6-3 to TRBJ2-3; the D segment cannot be called with confidence. The DNA reads as follows: TGTGCCAGCAGTCCCACTGGGGATACGCAGTATTTT. It encodes CASSPTGDTQYF.